The 14 T cell receptor beta chains reported below all come from one sample, sequenced in a study of blood T cells in healthy people across ages. Alongside a J-beta primer mix, a sample-barcoded 5' primer served in a second PCR lasting about 7 to 12 cycles. TCRdb processed the 5' RACE reads anew with MiXCR; each CDR3 protein has one entry. The data show some 1.7 million distinct CDR3 sequences, under 30% seen once. The source material was blood. The receptors come from a woman aged 25 to 45 in good health.

This clonotype has a handful of counts. This rearrangement joins TRBV7-2 to TRBJ2-7; D is ambiguous. V gave up 0 bases and J gave up 3 bases, with 15 bases separating them. The CDR3 totals 16 residues. Germline V lookup: CDR1 SGHTA, CDR2 FQGNSA. CDR3 nucleotide sequence: TGTGCCAGCAGCTTAGCACCAGGTCCTGCCCTCTACGAGCAGTACTTC. Translating gives CASSLAPGPALYEQYF.

This clonotype has only a few counts. The V call is TRBV11-2, the J call TRBJ1-2; TRBD1 matches 7 bases. The CDR3 loop spans 17 amino acids. The V segment lost 0 bases and the J segment 0 bases; nucleotides outside the gene matches: 7. CDR1 and CDR2 from the germline V gene are SGHAT and FQNNGV. In DNA, the CDR3 is TGTGCCAGCAGCTTAGAACAGGGGATGGGTGCTAACTATGGCTACACCTTC. Protein sequence: CASSLEQGMGANYGYTF.

V and J are TRBV12-3 or TRBV12-4 and TRBJ2-1, with 11 positions matching TRBD2. V trimming: 4 bases; J trimming: 8 bases; junction bases outside the gene matches: 19. The CDR3 sequence is 19 residues long. This CDR3 is CASSSLVPGLAGGVDEQFF. CDR3 sequence (DNA): TGTGCCAGCAGTTCACTCGTCCCGGGGCTAGCGGGGGGAGTAGATGAGCAGTTCTTC.

This clonotype was recorded at least ten times. The chain is built from TRBV29-1 and TRBJ2-7; 7 positions agree with TRBD1. With V trimmed by 2 bases and J by 7 bases, 14 bases remained unmatched. Germline CDR1 SQVTM, CDR2 ANQGSEA. The CDR3 runs to 15 residues. The CDR3 here is CSVERGLQGYGEQYF. CDR3 DNA: TGCAGCGTTGAACGAGGTTTACAGGGGTACGGGGAGCAGTACTTC.

V and J are TRBV2 and TRBJ2-2; possible D gene TRBD2, 5 bases. This CDR3 has 17 amino acids. The V end was cut by 3 bases, the J end by 8 bases, with 22 bases between. Germline V CDR1 and CDR2: SNHLY, FYNNEI. DNA for the CDR3: TGTGCCAGCAGTGACATTGAGAGGACTGACACCGTGGGGGAGCTGTTTTTT. Translating gives CASSDIERTDTVGELFF.

The chain uses TRBV2 and TRBJ1-1; D remains ambiguous. Germline V CDR1 and CDR2: SNHLY, FYNNEI. This CDR3 is built from 15 residues. Between the trimmed V and J ends, which lost 7 bases and 2 bases, there was a span of 17 bases. CDR3 region: CASTLSQRGNTEAFF. The CDR3 nucleotides are TGTGCCAGCACTCTATCGCAGCGGGGTAACACTGAAGCTTTCTTT. Full variable domain (rest looked up from reference TRBV2 and TRBJ1-1): EPEVTQTPSHQVTQMGQEVILRCVPISNHLYFYWYRQILGQKVEFLVSFYNNEISEKSEIFDDQFSVERPDGSNFTLKIRSTKLEDSAMYFCASTLSQRGNTEAFFGQGTRLTVV.

In its sample, this clonotype was seen a few times. The chain employs TRBV12-3 or TRBV12-4 and TRBJ2-5; no definite D call. V was cut by 6 bases and J by 2 bases, with 7 bases left in between. The CDR3 consists of 12 residues. The chain's CDR3 is CASRQEQETQYF. CDR3 sequence (DNA): TGTGCCAGCAGGCAAGAGCAAGAGACCCAGTACTTC.

This rearrangement joins TRBV5-1 to TRBJ2-1; 12 bases agree with TRBD2. The CDR3 contains 19 residues. The V gene end was trimmed by 0 bases and the J gene end by 5 bases; junction bases not matched to a gene: 12. Looked up from germline, CDR1 is SGHRS and CDR2 is YFSETQ. The CDR3 DNA reads TGCGCCAGCAGCTTGGATTTACGACTAGCGGGGGCCCGAAACAATGAGCAGTTCTTC. Encoded protein: CASSLDLRLAGARNNEQFF.

V gene TRBV6-2 or TRBV6-3 combines with J gene TRBJ2-1; 9 bases are a match to TRBD1. Trimming took 7 bases from V and 4 from J; bases not matched to a gene: 11. Germline CDR1 is MNHEY and CDR2 is SVGEGT. This CDR3 spans 16 amino acids. CDR3 nucleotide sequence: TGTGCCAGCACCAGACCTCCGGGACAGGGTTACAATGAGCAGTTCTTC. Protein sequence: CASTRPPGQGYNEQFF.

This clonotype was recorded a few times. The chain joins TRBV6-2 or TRBV6-3 to TRBJ1-2; D ambiguous. The CDR3 sequence is 13 residues long. V was cut by 6 bases and J by 2 bases, with 10 bases left in between. Germline V gene sequence: CDR1 MNHEY, CDR2 SVGEGT. CDR3 DNA sequence: TGTGCCAGCAGCCTTCAGTGGAACTATGGCTACACCTTC. Translating gives CASSLQWNYGYTF.

This clonotype was seen at least ten times. This chain links TRBV4-2 with TRBJ2-1; D unresolved. V lost 0 bases and J 5 bases, leaving 17 bases between the germline ends. Germline V gene data show CDR1 as LGHNA and CDR2 as YNFKEQ. This CDR3 has 17 residues. CDR3 residues: CASSQEIDFNPNNEQFF. CDR3 DNA sequence: TGTGCCAGCAGCCAAGAAATCGACTTCAATCCTAACAATGAGCAGTTCTTC.

This clonotype came up a few times. This rearrangement joins TRBV6-5 to TRBJ2-1, with 12 nucleotides matching TRBD2. The CDR3 consists of 16 residues. Unmatched junction bases numbered 5, after V lost 4 bases and J lost 4 bases. Germline V lookup: CDR1 MNHEY, CDR2 SVGAGI. CDR3 DNA: TGTGCCAGCAGTTCAACTAGCGGGAGGACGTACAATGAGCAGTTCTTC. Translated: CASSSTSGRTYNEQFF.

The chain links TRBV10-3 to TRBJ1-1; D is possibly TRBD1 (6 bases). The V gene lost 6 bases and the J gene lost 3 bases, with 14 bases spanning the gap. Germline-derived CDR1 and CDR2 are ENHRY and SYGVKD. The CDR3 is 14 amino acids. CDR3: CAISRLEGDTEAFF. The CDR3 DNA is TGTGCCATCAGCCGCCTAGAGGGGGACACTGAAGCTTTCTTT.

The CDR3 loop is CAGTTGTSGGSSSYNEQFF. The CDR3 DNA sequence: TGTGCCGGAACTACCGGGACTAGCGGGGGATCGAGCTCCTACAATGAGCAGTTCTTC. The V gene is TRBV9, the J gene TRBJ2-1; TRBD2 matches 14 bases. The CDR3 runs to 19 residues. Germline values: CDR1 SGDLS, CDR2 YYNGEE. J lost 0 bases, V lost 10 bases, and 15 bases had no gene match.